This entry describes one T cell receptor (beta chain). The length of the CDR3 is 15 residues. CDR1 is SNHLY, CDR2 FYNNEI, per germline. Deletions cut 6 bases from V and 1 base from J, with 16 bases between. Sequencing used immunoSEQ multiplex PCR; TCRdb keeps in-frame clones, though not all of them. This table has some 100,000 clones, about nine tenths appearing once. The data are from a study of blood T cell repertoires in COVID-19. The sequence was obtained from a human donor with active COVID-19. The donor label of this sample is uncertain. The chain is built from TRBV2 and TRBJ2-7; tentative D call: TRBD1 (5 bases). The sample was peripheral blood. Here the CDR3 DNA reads TGTGCCAGCAGGGCAGGGTCCGAAATTTCCTACGAGCAGTACTTC. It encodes CASRAGSEISYEQYF.